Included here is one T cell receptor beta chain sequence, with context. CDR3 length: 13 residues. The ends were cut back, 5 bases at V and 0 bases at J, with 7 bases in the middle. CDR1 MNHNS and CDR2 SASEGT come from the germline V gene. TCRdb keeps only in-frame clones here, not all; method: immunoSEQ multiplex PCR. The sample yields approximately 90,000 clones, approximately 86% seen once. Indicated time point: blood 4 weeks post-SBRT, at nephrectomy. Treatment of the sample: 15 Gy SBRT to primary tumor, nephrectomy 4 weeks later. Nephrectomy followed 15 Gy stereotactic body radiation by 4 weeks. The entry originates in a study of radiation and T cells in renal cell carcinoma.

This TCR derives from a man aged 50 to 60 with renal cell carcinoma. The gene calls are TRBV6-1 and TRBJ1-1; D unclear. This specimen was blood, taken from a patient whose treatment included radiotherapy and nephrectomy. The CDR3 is CASSYQMNTEAFF. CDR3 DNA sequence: TGTGCCAGCAGTTATCAAATGAACACTGAAGCTTTCTTT.